A single sample is the source of the 21 T cell receptor beta chains below, sequenced in a study of radiotherapy plus CTLA-4 blockade in lung cancer. Clones were sequenced by immunoSEQ multiplex PCR, and TCRdb holds only the in-frame ones, with some missing. The data contain about 43,000 clones, roughly 67% of them singletons. This specimen consisted of peripheral blood, obtained from a patient treated with radiotherapy plus ipilimumab. The receptors here all came from a human donor with non-small cell lung cancer who had a partial response to radiotherapy plus ipilimumab.

V usage is TRBV5-4 and J usage is TRBJ1-1, with 8 positions matching TRBD1. Germline lookup yields CDR1 SGHNT and CDR2 YYREEE (reference sequence). V was clipped by 2 bases and J by 4 bases; unmatched bases: 1. The CDR3 runs 13 residues. The CDR3 bases are TGTGCCAGCAGCTTACAGGGGGGCACTGAAGCTTTCTTT. Translation: CASSLQGGTEAFF.

V and J are TRBV27 and TRBJ1-1; D gene ambiguous. V was trimmed by 0 bases and J by 3 bases, leaving 14 bases between them. The germline V gene encodes CDR1 MNHEY and CDR2 SMNVEV (reference sequence). This CDR3 is 16 amino acids long. CDR3 loop: CASSLSPPSRYTEAFF. In DNA form, the CDR3 reads TGTGCCAGCAGTTTATCGCCCCCATCTAGGTACACTGAAGCTTTCTTT.

The chain combines TRBV10-3 with TRBJ1-1; D remains ambiguous. Trimming removed 6 bases at V and 2 bases at J, with 7 bases between. This CDR3 contains 12 residues. Germline CDR1 and CDR2: ENHRY and SYGVKD. The CDR3 bases are TGTGCCATCAGGGTGGGCAACACTGAAGCTTTCTTT. It codes for CAIRVGNTEAFF.

This chain connects TRBV4-1 to TRBJ2-2, with 10 bases lining up with TRBD2. V lost 0 bases to trimming and J lost 1 base; unmatched junction nucleotides: 2. Germline-derived CDR1 and CDR2 are MGHRA and YSYEKL. The CDR3 length is 17 residues. The CDR3 reads CASSQDLAGVNTGELFF. The CDR3 region has the DNA TGCGCCAGCAGCCAAGATCTAGCGGGGGTGAACACCGGGGAGCTGTTTTTT.

V gene TRBV29-1 combines with J gene TRBJ1-1; D gene unclear. V shed 2 bases and J shed 0 bases, with 13 bases lying between them. This CDR3 region has 15 residues. The germline gives CDR1 SQVTM, CDR2 ANQGSEA. CDR3 amino acids: CSVENKVQMNTEAFF. The CDR3 DNA is TGCAGCGTTGAAAATAAGGTACAGATGAACACTGAAGCTTTCTTT.

V gene TRBV7-9 combines with J gene TRBJ2-1; TRBD2 aligns across 8 bases. There are 15 residues in the CDR3. The V gene end was trimmed by 8 bases and the J gene end by 2 bases; junction bases not matched to a gene: 8. The germline gives CDR1 SEHNR, CDR2 FQNEAQ (reference sequence). The CDR3 region is CASRAGGGPYNEQFF. CDR3 sequence (DNA): TGTGCCAGCCGCGCGGGCGGGGGGCCCTACAATGAGCAGTTCTTC.

In the case of this clone: The sample contains more than one DNA sequence encoding this CDR3. This chain connects TRBV6-5 to TRBJ2-7; D is possibly TRBD1 (6 bases). The CDR3 extends over 14 amino acids. Germline V gene sequence: CDR1 MNHEY, CDR2 SVGAGI. Between the trimmed V and J ends, which lost 0 bases and 5 bases, there was a span of 11 bases. The CDR3 nucleotides are TGTGCCAGCAGTTACTCGGGCAGGGGAAACGAGCAGTACTTC. This codes for CASSYSGRGNEQYF.

This chain uses TRBV30 with TRBJ2-3; D is possibly TRBD2 (5 bases). This CDR3 is 17 amino acids long. CDR1 and CDR2 (germline): GTSNPN, SVGIG (reference sequence). V lost 0 bases and J 4 bases, leaving 20 bases between the germline ends. CDR3 in DNA: TGTGCCTGGAGTGTACCGAAAGTCGGACTTGCCCCAGATACGCAGTATTTT. As protein: CAWSVPKVGLAPDTQYF. The full variable domain, in which reference TRBV30 and TRBJ2-3 provide the parts outside the CDR3, is SQTIHQWPATLVQPVGSPLSLECTVEGTSNPNLYWYRQAAGRGLQLLFYSVGIGQISSEVPQNLSASRPQDRQFILSSKKLLLSDSGFYLCAWSVPKVGLAPDTQYFGPGTRLTVL.

CDR3 nucleotides: TGTGCCAGCGAGGATTTAGGGGGAGTGGGCGGGGAGACCCAGTACTTC. Amino acid sequence: CASEDLGGVGGETQYF. This chain uses TRBV7-2 with TRBJ2-5; a possible D gene is TRBD1 (6 bases). This CDR3 is built from 16 residues. V was pared by 8 bases and J by 5 bases, with 24 bases between. Germline lookup yields CDR1 SGHTA and CDR2 FQGNSA.

With respect to this clone: The junction departs from the called germline gene at one end, perhaps through a read error. The J gene is TRBJ2-3, the V gene TRBV7-7, with TRBD2 as a possible D gene (7 bases). Germline CDR1 and CDR2: SSHAT and FNYEAQ (reference sequence). The length of the CDR3 is 16 residues. CDR3 amino acids: CASSPGGSQGTDTQYF. CDR3 DNA: TGTGCTAGCAGCCCGGGGGGCTCTCAAGGCACAGATACGCAGTATTTT. The variable domain in full, completed from reference TRBV7-7 and TRBJ2-3, reads GAGVSQSPRYKVTKRGQDVTLRCDPISSHATLYWYQQALGQGPEFLTYFNYEAQPDKSGLPSDRFSAERPEGSISTLTIQRTEQRDSAMYRCASSPGGSQGTDTQYFGPGTRLTVL.

The rearrangement uses TRBV9 and TRBJ2-5; 11 bases align to TRBD2. Germline-derived CDR1 and CDR2 are SGDLS and YYNGEE. V lost 6 bases and J lost 5; bases outside the gene matches: 12. This CDR3 has 16 amino acids. Written as DNA, the CDR3 is TGTGCCAGCACCCGACTAGCGGGATCAGGAAGGGAGACCCAGTACTTC. This sequence encodes CASTRLAGSGRETQYF.

Concerning this clone: This specimen includes other DNA sequences encoding the same CDR3. CDR3 bases: TGCGCCAGCAGCCCTGGACTAGCGGGTTACAATGAGCAGTTCTTC. Protein: CASSPGLAGYNEQFF. The V gene is TRBV5-1, the J gene TRBJ2-1, with 11 bases fitting TRBD2. CDR3 size: 15 residues. The V gene's germline CDR1 is SGHRS and CDR2 YFSETQ. The trim removed 4 bases at V and 4 bases at J, leaving 4 bases unmatched.

This clone was seen many times. J is TRBJ1-5 and V is TRBV6-6; 7 positions agree with TRBD1. V lost 2 bases and J lost 15; bases outside the gene matches: 10. Germline V lookup: CDR1 MNHNY, CDR2 SVGAGI (reference sequence). The CDR3 runs to 13 residues. CDR3 DNA: TGTGCCAGCAGTTACGGAGATTACAGGGGATGGCATTTT. Translating it yields CASSYGDYRGWHF.

This clone was seen only once. The V call is TRBV5-8, the J call TRBJ1-2; the D is unclear. The CDR3 has 13 residues. The germline gives CDR1 SGHTS, CDR2 YDEGEE. With 3 bases removed from V and 8 bases from J, the gap between germline ends came to 14 bases. This CDR3 is CASSYGDPRGYTF. The DNA of the CDR3 is TGTGCCAGCAGCTACGGAGACCCAAGAGGCTACACCTTC.

This sequence joins TRBV5-1 and TRBJ2-1; 9 nucleotides agree with TRBD1. CDR1 is SGHRS, CDR2 YFSETQ, per germline. The trim removed 2 bases at V and 9 bases at J, leaving 6 bases unmatched. The CDR3 has 14 residues. The CDR3 reads CASSFGQGRVEQFF. CDR3 nucleotides: TGCGCCAGCAGCTTCGGACAGGGGCGGGTTGAGCAGTTCTTC.

This chain links TRBV11-2 with TRBJ2-2; 9 bases map to TRBD1. This CDR3 is built from 14 residues. Germline CDR1 reads SGHAT; CDR2 reads FQNNGV. Unmatched junction bases numbered 10, after V lost 10 bases and J lost 7 bases. The CDR3 reads CATNPTGGFGELFF. The CDR3, as DNA: TGTGCCACCAACCCTACAGGGGGCTTCGGGGAGCTGTTTTTT.

CDR3 loop: CAISTPFQGYSSYEQYF. CDR3 DNA: TGTGCCATCAGTACCCCCTTCCAGGGGTATAGCTCCTACGAGCAGTACTTC. V gene TRBV10-3 combines with J gene TRBJ2-7; D perhaps matches TRBD1 (6 bases). V lost 5 bases and J lost 0, with 20 bases in between. Per germline, CDR1 ENHRY and CDR2 SYGVKD. The length of the CDR3 is 17 residues.

The rearrangement uses TRBV7-6 and TRBJ2-5; 7 nucleotides align to TRBD1. Germline V gene sequence: CDR1 SGHVS, CDR2 FNYEAQ. The CDR3 totals 14 residues. The V segment lost 5 bases and the J segment 4 bases; nucleotides outside the gene matches: 7. The CDR3 DNA is TGTGCCAGCAGCCTTACAGGGGTCGGAGAGACCCAGTACTTC. This codes for CASSLTGVGETQYF.

The CDR3 loop reads CASREREGAGGELFF. In nucleotides, the CDR3 is TGTGCCAGCAGAGAACGAGAGGGCGCGGGCGGGGAGCTGTTTTTT. This chain links TRBV7-3 with TRBJ2-2, with D possibly being TRBD2 (5 bases). Trimming removed 6 bases at V and 7 bases at J, with 18 bases between. CDR3 length: 15 residues. Germline V CDR1 and CDR2: SGHTA, FQGTGA.

J is TRBJ2-2 and V is TRBV5-4, with TRBD2 matching 13 bases. Trimming at V came to 4 bases and at J to 4 bases, leaving 4 bases not matched to a gene. CDR1 and CDR2 from the germline V gene are SGHNT and YYREEE (reference sequence). The CDR3 contains 16 residues. The CDR3 sequence: CASSPTSGGATGELFF. The CDR3 nucleotides are TGTGCCAGCAGCCCTACTAGCGGGGGGGCCACCGGGGAGCTGTTTTTT. The complete variable domain, with remaining parts taken from reference TRBV5-4 and TRBJ2-2, reads ETGVTQSPTHLIKTRGQQVTLRCSSQSGHNTVSWYQQALGQGPQFIFQYYREEENGRGNFPPRFSGLQFPNYSSELNVNALELDDSALYLCASSPTSGGATGELFFGEGSRLTVL.

This clone was detected a few times. CDR3 residues: CASRTTASATYNEQFF. The CDR3 DNA is TGCGCCAGCAGAACGACAGCTAGCGCTACCTACAATGAGCAGTTCTTC. The chain uses TRBV5-1 and TRBJ2-1; weak D call: TRBD2 (6 bases). Trimming stripped 5 bases from V and 2 bases from J, with 17 bases between. The germline gives CDR1 SGHRS, CDR2 YFSETQ. This CDR3 region has 16 residues.